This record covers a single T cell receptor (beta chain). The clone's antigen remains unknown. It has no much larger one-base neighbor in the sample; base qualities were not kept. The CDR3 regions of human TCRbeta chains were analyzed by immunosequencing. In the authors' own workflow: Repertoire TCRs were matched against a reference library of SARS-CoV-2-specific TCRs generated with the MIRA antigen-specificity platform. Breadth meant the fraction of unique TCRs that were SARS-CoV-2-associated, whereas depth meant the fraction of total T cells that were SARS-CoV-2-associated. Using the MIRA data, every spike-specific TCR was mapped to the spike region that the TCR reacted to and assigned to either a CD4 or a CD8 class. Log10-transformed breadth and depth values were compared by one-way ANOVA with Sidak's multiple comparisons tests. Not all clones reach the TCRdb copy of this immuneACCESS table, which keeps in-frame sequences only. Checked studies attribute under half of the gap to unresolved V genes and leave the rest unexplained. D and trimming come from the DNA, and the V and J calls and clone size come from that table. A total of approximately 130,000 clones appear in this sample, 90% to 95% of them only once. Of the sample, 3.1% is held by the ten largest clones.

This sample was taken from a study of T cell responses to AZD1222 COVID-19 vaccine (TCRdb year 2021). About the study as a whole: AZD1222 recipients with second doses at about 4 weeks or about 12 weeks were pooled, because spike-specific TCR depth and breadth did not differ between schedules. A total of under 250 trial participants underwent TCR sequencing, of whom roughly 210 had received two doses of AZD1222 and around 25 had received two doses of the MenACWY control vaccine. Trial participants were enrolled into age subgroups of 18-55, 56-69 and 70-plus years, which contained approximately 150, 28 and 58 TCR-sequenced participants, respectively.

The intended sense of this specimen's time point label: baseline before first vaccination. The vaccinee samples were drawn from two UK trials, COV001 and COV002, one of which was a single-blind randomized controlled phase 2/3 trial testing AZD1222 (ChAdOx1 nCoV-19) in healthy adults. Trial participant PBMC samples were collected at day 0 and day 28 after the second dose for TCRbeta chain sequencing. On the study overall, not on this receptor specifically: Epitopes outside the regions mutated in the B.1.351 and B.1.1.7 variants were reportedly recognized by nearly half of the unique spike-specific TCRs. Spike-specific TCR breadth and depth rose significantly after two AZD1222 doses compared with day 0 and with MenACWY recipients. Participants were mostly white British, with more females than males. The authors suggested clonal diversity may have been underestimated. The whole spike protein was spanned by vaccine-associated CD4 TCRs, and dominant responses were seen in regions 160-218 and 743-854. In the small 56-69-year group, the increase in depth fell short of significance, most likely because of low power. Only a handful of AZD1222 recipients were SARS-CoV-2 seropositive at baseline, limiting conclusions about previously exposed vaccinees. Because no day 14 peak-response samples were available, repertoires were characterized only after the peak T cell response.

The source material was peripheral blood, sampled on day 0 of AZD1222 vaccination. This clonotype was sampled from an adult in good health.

The bases are TGTGCCAGCAGCCAACAAAATCAAGCGAAATACTACGAGCAGTACTTC. Translated, this gives CASSQQNQAKYYEQYF. This sequence uses TRBV4-2 and TRBJ2-7, with no confident D gene call. The germline ends are 17 bases apart after V is trimmed by 2 bases and J by 3 bases. CDR1 is given as LGHNA and CDR2 as YNFKEQ, both from the germline V gene. The CDR3 runs 16 amino acids, cysteine and phenylalanine included. The retained sequence is limited to the CDR3, 48 bases, with the frame set at the first base.